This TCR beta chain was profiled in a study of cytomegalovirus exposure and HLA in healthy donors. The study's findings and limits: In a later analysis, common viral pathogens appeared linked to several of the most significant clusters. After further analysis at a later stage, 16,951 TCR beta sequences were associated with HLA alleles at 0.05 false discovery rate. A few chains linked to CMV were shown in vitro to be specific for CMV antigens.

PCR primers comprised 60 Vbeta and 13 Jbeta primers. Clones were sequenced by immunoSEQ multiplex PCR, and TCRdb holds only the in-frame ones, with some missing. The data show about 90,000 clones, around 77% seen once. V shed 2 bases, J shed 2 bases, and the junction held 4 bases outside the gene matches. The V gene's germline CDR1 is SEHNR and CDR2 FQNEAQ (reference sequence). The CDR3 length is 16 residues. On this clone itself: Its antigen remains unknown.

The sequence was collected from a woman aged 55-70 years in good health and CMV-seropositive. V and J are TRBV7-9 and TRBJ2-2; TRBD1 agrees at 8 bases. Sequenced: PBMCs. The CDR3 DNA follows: TGTGCCAGCAGCTTAAGGACAGGGAGTAACACCGGGGAGCTGTTTTTT. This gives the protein CASSLRTGSNTGELFF.